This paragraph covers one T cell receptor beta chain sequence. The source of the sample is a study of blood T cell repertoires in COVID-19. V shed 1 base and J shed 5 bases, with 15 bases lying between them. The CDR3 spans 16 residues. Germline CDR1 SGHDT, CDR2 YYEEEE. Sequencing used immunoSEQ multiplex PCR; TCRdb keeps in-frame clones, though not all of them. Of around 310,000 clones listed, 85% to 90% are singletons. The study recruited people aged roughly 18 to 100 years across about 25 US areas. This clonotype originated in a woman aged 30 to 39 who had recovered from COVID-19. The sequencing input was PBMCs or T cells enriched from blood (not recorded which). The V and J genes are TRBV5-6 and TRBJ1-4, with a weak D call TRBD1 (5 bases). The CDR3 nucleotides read TGTGCCAGCAGCTTGTGGCTGACAGACCGAAATGAAAAACTGTTTTTT. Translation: CASSLWLTDRNEKLFF.